This entry is about one TCR beta chain. These data are taken from a study of T cells after yellow fever vaccination. TCRdb called the 5' RACE reads again in MiXCR, with one record for every CDR3 protein. The sample records 610,000 or so distinct CDR3 sequences, roughly an eighth being singletons. The V and J ends lost 5 bases and 2 bases, in that order; junction bases with no gene match: 10. Per the germline V gene, CDR1 is KGHSH and CDR2 is LQKENI. The CDR3 extends over 16 amino acids. This material consisted of PBMCs, taken on the day of the yellow fever booster vaccination. This clonotype was sampled from a man aged 25 to 45 who received the YFV17D yellow fever vaccine. The chain joins TRBV18 to TRBJ2-3; 7 bases agree with TRBD1. CDR3: CASSRSGQIFTDTQYF. CDR3 DNA: TGTGCCAGCTCAAGATCGGGACAGATCTTCACAGATACGCAGTATTTT.